This T cell receptor (beta chain) was identified during a study of human T cells and chemical hapten exposure. Study results and limitations: TCRs exceeding a frequency of 1 in 1000 stayed unchanged under DPC sensitization.

The CDR3 runs 15 residues. Unmatched junction bases numbered 4, after V lost 1 base and J lost 6 bases. The V gene's germline CDR1 is MNHEY and CDR2 SMNVEV (reference sequence). Note on this clonotype: As yet, its antigen is unknown.

Documented time point: patch test 3, about 24 weeks after DPC sensitization. Described treatment: therapeutic diphenylcyclopropenone sensitization with weekly scalp DPC. Researchers sampled blood before each patch test went on. One entry per CDR3 protein, called by TCRdb with MiXCR from the RACE reads. The repertoire holds under 200,000 distinct CDR3 sequences, around a quarter seen once, with around 1.9% in the top ten. V is TRBV27 and J is TRBJ2-2; 8 nucleotides line up with TRBD2. The input for sequencing was whole blood, taken in connection with sensitization to the hapten diphenylcyclopropenone (DPC). This receptor was taken from a woman aged 18-30 years with alopecia areata. Some clones in this sample may be carry-over from other donors' samples. The CDR3 DNA follows: TGTGCCAGCAGTTTATACGGGGGGGCCCCCGGGGAGCTGTTTTTT. The encoded protein is CASSLYGGAPGELFF.